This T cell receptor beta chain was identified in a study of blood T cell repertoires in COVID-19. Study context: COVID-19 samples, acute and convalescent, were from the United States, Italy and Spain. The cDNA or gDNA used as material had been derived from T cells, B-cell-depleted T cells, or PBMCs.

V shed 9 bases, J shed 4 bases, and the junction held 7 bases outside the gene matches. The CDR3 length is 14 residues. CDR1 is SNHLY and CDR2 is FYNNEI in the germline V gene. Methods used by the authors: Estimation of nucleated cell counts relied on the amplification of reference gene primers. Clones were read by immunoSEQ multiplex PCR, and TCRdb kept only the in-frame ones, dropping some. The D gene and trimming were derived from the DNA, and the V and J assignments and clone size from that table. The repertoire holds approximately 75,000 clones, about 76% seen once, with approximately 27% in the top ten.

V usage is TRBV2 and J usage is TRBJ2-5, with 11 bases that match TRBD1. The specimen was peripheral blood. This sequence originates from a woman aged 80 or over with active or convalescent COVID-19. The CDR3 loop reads CASQDRGRGETQYF. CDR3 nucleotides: TGTGCCAGTCAGGACAGGGGGCGTGGAGAGACCCAGTACTTC. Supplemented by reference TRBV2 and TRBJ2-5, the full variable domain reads EPEVTQTPSHQVTQMGQEVILRCVPISNHLYFYWYRQILGQKVEFLVSFYNNEISEKSEIFDDQFSVERPDGSNFTLKIRSTKLEDSAMYFCASQDRGRGETQYFGPGTRLLVL.